Shown below are 6 T cell receptor beta chains from a single sample sequenced in a study of blood T cell repertoires in COVID-19. Assay: immunoSEQ multiplex PCR; the TCRdb copy retains only in-frame clones and omits some. The sample shows around 300,000 clones, about nine tenths of them seen only once. The material sequenced was peripheral blood. The source is a man in his forties or fifties with acute or convalescent COVID-19.

J is TRBJ2-3 and V is TRBV7-3; no clear D. Trimming stripped 0 bases from V and 5 bases from J, with 6 bases between. The CDR3 is made up of 13 amino acids. The germline gives CDR1 SGHTA, CDR2 FQGTGA. CDR3 residues: CASSLTWRDTQYF. CDR3 DNA sequence: TGTGCCAGCAGCTTAACGTGGAGAGATACGCAGTATTTT.

The rearrangement joins TRBV9 to TRBJ1-4; TRBD1 aligns across 9 bases. This CDR3 is built from 18 residues. V shed 4 bases and J 0 bases; nucleotides not matched to a gene: 10. Germline CDR1 is SGDLS and CDR2 is YYNGEE. CDR3 amino acids: CASSTLGTGNATNEKLFF. The CDR3 bases are TGTGCCAGCAGCACCCTTGGGACAGGGAATGCAACTAATGAAAAACTGTTTTTT.

CDR3 residues: CASSFLGGANLNTGELFF. The CDR3 DNA sequence: TGTGCCAGCAGCTTCTTGGGCGGGGCCAACCTGAACACCGGGGAGCTGTTTTTT. This rearrangement joins TRBV5-4 to TRBJ2-2; D may be TRBD2 (6 bases). The CDR3 has 18 residues. CDR1 is SGHNT, CDR2 YYREEE, per germline (reference sequence). Between the trimmed V and J ends, which lost 2 bases and 1 base, there was a span of 18 bases.

This clone has just one count. J is TRBJ2-7 and V is TRBV5-1; TRBD1 agrees at 10 bases. The CDR3 is made up of 15 amino acids. The V gene end was trimmed by 4 bases and the J gene end by 2 bases; junction bases not matched to a gene: 6. Per germline, CDR1 SGHRS and CDR2 YFSETQ. DNA for the CDR3: TGCGCCAGCAGCCCCGCCGGGACAGGGGCCTACGAGCAGTACTTC. Amino acid sequence: CASSPAGTGAYEQYF.

The chain uses TRBV7-9 and TRBJ2-5; tentative D call: TRBD1 (5 bases). This CDR3 is 15 amino acids long. Trimming removed 0 bases from V and 3 bases from J, with 11 bases in between. Germline lookup yields CDR1 SEHNR and CDR2 FQNEAQ (reference sequence). The CDR3 DNA follows: TGTGCCAGCAGCTTAGCGGGGCGTAGAGAAGAGACCCAGTACTTC. Its translation: CASSLAGRREETQYF. Drawing the rest from reference TRBV7-9 and TRBJ2-5, the complete variable domain is DTGVSQNPRHKITKRGQNVTFRCDPISEHNRLYWYRQTLGQGPEFLTYFQNEAQLEKSRLLSDRFSAERPKGSFSTLEIQRTEQGDSAMYLCASSLAGRREETQYFGPGTRLLVL.

The J gene is TRBJ1-2, the V gene TRBV15; D not resolved. V was cut by 0 bases and J by 0 bases, with 11 bases left in between. The germline gives CDR1 LNHNV, CDR2 YYDKDF (reference sequence). The CDR3 totals 16 residues. CDR3 in DNA: TGTGCCACCAGCAGAGACGGTGTTATAGCTAACTATGGCTACACCTTC. It is translated as CATSRDGVIANYGYTF.